This TCR beta chain was captured by sequencing in a study of T cell changes during pregnancy in multiple sclerosis. TCRdb's copy holds only in-frame clones and misses some; the assay was immunoSEQ multiplex PCR. The sample records 45,000 or so clones, 88% being singletons. Germline V gene data show CDR1 as LNHDA and CDR2 as SQIVND (reference sequence). CDR3 length equals 14 residues. V was pared by 0 bases and J by 5 bases, with 10 bases between. This specimen was CD8+ T cells from peripheral blood mononuclear cells, taken after pregnancy. This sequence was found in a female donor in good health, enrolled as a control in a pregnancy study. This rearrangement joins TRBV19 to TRBJ1-1; possibly TRBD1 for D (5 bases). CDR3 protein: CASSIEGVETEAFF. CDR3 sequence (DNA): TGTGCCAGTAGTATAGAAGGGGTCGAGACTGAAGCTTTCTTT.